This T cell receptor (beta chain) stems from a study of vaccination and CD4 T cells after COVID-19. The overall study: Stimulation of cells relied on overlapping spike peptides derived from SARS-CoV-2, HCoV-NL63, HCoV-OC43 and HCoV-229E.

In regard to this clonotype: Its antigen is as yet unknown.

The CDR3 has 15 amino acids. CDR1 SGHNT and CDR2 YENEEA come from the germline V gene. V gave up 4 bases and J gave up 6 bases; unmatched junction bases: 6. Sequencing of DNA taken from cultured CD4+ T cells relied on the Oncomine TCR Beta short-read assay. MiXCR, applied by TCRdb to the PCR reads, yields one record per CDR3 protein. The top ten hold approximately 31% of the sample, which has roughly 5,300 distinct CDR3 sequences, around 50% seen once. Treatment described: roughly 10-day PBMC culture with coronavirus spike peptide pools or control peptides (ViraFEST assay). This TCR was recovered from a human donor who had recovered from COVID-19. The sample comprised CD4+ T cells from blood, cultured in vitro. This chain uses TRBV11-3 with TRBJ2-1; 10 bases map to TRBD1. CDR3 residues: CASSSSGTGVNEQFF. In DNA, the CDR3 is TGTGCCAGCAGCTCTTCCGGGACAGGGGTCAATGAGCAGTTCTTC.